These 26 T cell receptor beta chains came from one sample sequenced in a study of blood T cell repertoires in COVID-19. Some clones are missing from TCRdb's copy, which holds only in-frame ones; the method was immunoSEQ multiplex PCR. Among hundreds of thousands of clones listed, about 90% were seen once. The specimen sequenced was PBMCs or T cells enriched from blood (not recorded which). The receptors originated from a woman aged 18-30 years with acute COVID-19.

The chain is built from TRBV4-1 and TRBJ1-2, with D tentatively TRBD1 (5 bases). Trimming stripped 4 bases from V and 4 bases from J, with 16 bases between. This CDR3 comprises 15 residues. Germline-derived CDR1 and CDR2 are MGHRA and YSYEKL. The CDR3 bases are TGCGCCAGCAGCCCACAAACTGGGGGGGGCTATGGCTACACCTTC. Protein: CASSPQTGGGYGYTF.

This rearrangement joins TRBV27 to TRBJ2-7; D ambiguous. Germline loops: CDR1 MNHEY, CDR2 SMNVEV (reference sequence). Trimming left V 0 bases short and J 0 bases short, with 6 bases between. This CDR3 has 14 residues. The CDR3 sequence: CASSLSSISYEQYF. CDR3 sequence (DNA): TGTGCCAGCAGTTTATCTAGTATCTCCTACGAGCAGTACTTC.

V and J are TRBV23-1 and TRBJ2-7; D remains ambiguous. TRBV23-1 is noted as an ORF with a role that remains uncertain. CDR3 size: 12 residues. V was cut by 7 bases and J by 4 bases, with 11 bases left in between. CDR3 DNA: TGCGCCAGCATCTTAGCACGATACGAGCAGTACTTC. Protein sequence: CASILARYEQYF.

This chain joins TRBV5-1 and TRBJ1-2, with a weak D call TRBD1 (6 bases). The V gene's germline CDR1 is SGHRS and CDR2 YFSETQ. This CDR3 is built from 14 residues. V shed 7 bases and J shed 6 bases, with 19 bases lying between them. CDR3 nucleotides: TGCGCCAGCGCCGAGGGGGTAGGATCGGATGGCTACACCTTC. Its protein is CASAEGVGSDGYTF.

This clone came up once. The chain joins TRBV19 to TRBJ2-1, with TRBD2 matching 7 bases. CDR3 length: 16 residues. Per the germline V gene, CDR1 is LNHDA and CDR2 is SQIVND (reference sequence). The V and J ends lost 5 bases and 3 bases, in that order; junction bases with no gene match: 10. CDR3 nucleotides: TGTGCCAGTAGTTTGTTTGGGGGACTAATCTACAATGAGCAGTTCTTC. It is translated as CASSLFGGLIYNEQFF.

V and J are TRBV6-5 and TRBJ1-2, with D possibly TRBD1 on 5 matching bases. V lost 3 bases to trimming and J lost 4 bases, with 12 bases between them. CDR3 length equals 14 residues. Germline-derived CDR1 and CDR2 are MNHEY and SVGAGI. The CDR3 is CASSYSGFGYGYTF. CDR3 DNA sequence: TGTGCCAGCAGTTATTCAGGGTTTGGCTATGGCTACACCTTC.

This rearrangement joins TRBV3-1 (or the pseudogene TRBV3-2) to TRBJ2-1; TRBD2 matches 8 bases. The V gene's germline CDR1 is LGHDT and CDR2 YNNKEL (reference sequence). This CDR3 contains 17 residues. J lost 4 bases, V lost 0 bases, and 8 bases had no gene match. The CDR3, as DNA: TGTGCCAGCAGCCAAGAGGCGGAACTAGCGGAATACAATGAGCAGTTCTTC. It encodes CASSQEAELAEYNEQFF.

The V gene is TRBV5-4, the J gene TRBJ2-7; 11 bases line up with TRBD1. The germline V gene encodes CDR1 SGHNT and CDR2 YYREEE (reference sequence). V lost 0 bases to trimming and J lost 5 bases; unmatched junction nucleotides: 4. The CDR3 spans 15 residues. The CDR3, as DNA: TGTGCCAGCAGCTTGGCCGGGACAGGGGGACACGAGCAGTACTTC. Protein sequence: CASSLAGTGGHEQYF.

The chain employs TRBV6-2 or TRBV6-3 and TRBJ2-7; the match to TRBD1 covers 9 bases. In germline, CDR1 is MNHEY, CDR2 SVGEGT. The J segment lost 7 bases and the V segment lost 1 base, leaving 8 bases of the junction unmatched. This CDR3 region has 15 residues. CDR3 nucleotides: TGTGCCAGCAGTTACTTGGGGACAGGGAGTGGGGAGCAGTACTTC. Translating it yields CASSYLGTGSGEQYF.

This clone has just one count. This chain joins TRBV13 and TRBJ1-1; D call uncertain. Between the trimmed V and J ends, which lost 4 bases and 2 bases, there was a span of 8 bases. This CDR3 is 13 amino acids long. Germline V gene data show CDR1 as PRHDT and CDR2 as FYEKMQ (reference sequence). This CDR3 is CASSSNPNTEAFF. CDR3 bases: TGTGCCAGCAGCTCTAACCCCAACACTGAAGCTTTCTTT.

The rearrangement uses TRBV5-1 and TRBJ2-3, with TRBD2 identical over 10 bases. V gave up 4 bases and J gave up 7 bases; unmatched junction bases: 6. The germline gives CDR1 SGHRS, CDR2 YFSETQ. This CDR3 region has 14 residues. The CDR3 region is CASSPASGSYTQYF. DNA for the CDR3: TGCGCCAGCAGCCCCGCTAGCGGGAGTTATACGCAGTATTTT.

V usage is TRBV28 and J usage is TRBJ2-2; D is undetermined. From germline, CDR1 is MDHEN and CDR2 SYDVKM. The CDR3 has 15 residues. V was shortened by 2 bases and J by 2 bases, with 9 bases between the two germline ends. As DNA, the CDR3 is TGTGCCAGCAGTTTAGGTCTATCCAACACCGGGGAGCTGTTTTTT. It specifies CASSLGLSNTGELFF.

This clone was seen a single time. The chain combines TRBV10-3 with TRBJ1-2, with D unresolved. Germline assignment: CDR1 ENHRY and CDR2 SYGVKD. With 10 bases removed from V and 6 bases from J, the gap between germline ends came to 12 bases. This CDR3 contains 11 residues. In DNA, the CDR3 is TGTGCCACCCGAGGGAGAAATGGCTACACCTTC. Translated: CATRGRNGYTF.

The rearrangement joins TRBV28 to TRBJ2-1, with 12 positions matching TRBD2. Per the germline V gene, CDR1 is MDHEN and CDR2 is SYDVKM. The CDR3 consists of 18 residues. V was clipped by 4 bases and J by 10 bases; unmatched bases: 17. DNA of the CDR3: TGTGCCAGCAGTTCCGACAACCTACTAGCGGGAGGTACCAGAGAGCAGTTCTTC. Translating gives CASSSDNLLAGGTREQFF.

The chain has TRBV19 and TRBJ2-1; D gene unclear. The CDR3 loop spans 12 amino acids. Trimming removed 6 bases at V and 5 bases at J, with 8 bases between. CDR1 is LNHDA and CDR2 is SQIVND in the germline V gene (reference sequence). CDR3 coding DNA: TGTGCCAGTAGCCTCTACGACAATGAGCAGTTCTTC. Protein: CASSLYDNEQFF.

With regard to this clone: This sample includes further DNA sequences coding for the same CDR3. V and J are TRBV5-1 and TRBJ2-1, with 8 bases lining up with TRBD2. Germline-derived CDR1 and CDR2 are SGHRS and YFSETQ. The CDR3 has 14 amino acids. Trimming removed 0 bases from V and 4 bases from J; junction bases left unmatched: 0. CDR3 protein: CASSLEREYNEQFF. The DNA of the CDR3 is TGCGCCAGCAGCTTGGAGCGGGAGTACAATGAGCAGTTCTTC.

The chain uses TRBV7-9 and TRBJ2-3, with D hard to call. This CDR3 region has 11 residues. Germline CDR1 reads SEHNR; CDR2 reads FQNEAQ (reference sequence). Between the trimmed V and J ends, which lost 2 bases and 6 bases, there was a span of 3 bases. In DNA form, the CDR3 reads TGTGCCAGCAGCTTATCGGATACGCAGTATTTT. As protein: CASSLSDTQYF.

This sequence joins TRBV5-6 and TRBJ1-1, with a weak D call TRBD1 (5 bases). Germline CDR1 and CDR2: SGHDT and YYEEEE. This CDR3 has 14 residues. Trimming stripped 4 bases from V and 4 bases from J, with 14 bases between. CDR3 coding DNA: TGTGCCAGCAGCCGCGGGGGAGGAACCACTGAAGCTTTCTTT. Residues: CASSRGGGTTEAFF.

V and J are TRBV6-1 and TRBJ2-7; 7 bases fit TRBD1. The junction had 3 bases not matched to a gene; V was cut back by 1 base and J by 3 bases. CDR3 length equals 14 residues. Germline V lookup: CDR1 MNHNS, CDR2 SASEGT. Here the CDR3 reads CASSEDRGLYEQYF. CDR3 in DNA: TGTGCCAGCAGTGAAGACAGGGGTCTCTACGAGCAGTACTTC.

V usage is TRBV6-5 and J usage is TRBJ1-4; TRBD1 matches 8 bases. The CDR3 totals 14 residues. Trimming at V came to 6 bases and at J to 7 bases, leaving 7 bases not matched to a gene. In germline, CDR1 is MNHEY, CDR2 SVGAGI. The DNA of the CDR3 is TGTGCCAGCAGACCCGGGACAGGAGGTGAAAAACTGTTTTTT. Translated, it gives CASRPGTGGEKLFF.

The rearrangement links TRBV2 to TRBJ2-3; D possibly corresponds to TRBD1 (7 bases). There are 15 residues in the CDR3. Looked up from germline, CDR1 is SNHLY and CDR2 is FYNNEI. V was cut by 3 bases and J by 3 bases, with 13 bases left in between. CDR3 nucleotide sequence: TGTGCCAGCAGTGACCGGTCAGGGGGGACAGATACGCAGTATTTT. Translation: CASSDRSGGTDTQYF.

The rearrangement links TRBV2 to TRBJ2-1, with TRBD1 identical over 12 bases. The CDR3 runs to 14 residues. The trim removed 6 bases at V and 15 bases at J, leaving 12 bases unmatched. Germline V CDR1 and CDR2: SNHLY, FYNNEI. The CDR3 protein is CASRPGQGAREWFF. In DNA, the CDR3 is TGTGCCAGCAGACCGGGACAGGGGGCCCGCGAGTGGTTCTTC.

This clone showed up just once. The V call is TRBV3-1 (or the pseudogene TRBV3-2), the J call TRBJ2-3; 11 positions match TRBD2. CDR1 and CDR2 (germline): LGHDT, YNNKEL (reference sequence). J gave up 4 bases and V 4 bases, and 7 bases lay outside the gene matches. The length of the CDR3 is 16 residues. The CDR3 loop reads CASSLTSGSFPDTQYF. The CDR3 nucleotides are TGTGCCAGCAGCCTCACTAGCGGGAGTTTCCCAGATACGCAGTATTTT.

This sequence joins TRBV4-1 and TRBJ1-4, with D possibly matching TRBD1 (5 bases). CDR3 length: 16 residues. Germline lookup yields CDR1 MGHRA and CDR2 YSYEKL. The V gene lost 2 bases and the J gene lost 9 bases, with 19 bases spanning the gap. In DNA, the CDR3 is TGCGCCAGCAGCCAACCCGGACACACACCTACGCAAAAACTGTTTTTT. Its protein product is CASSQPGHTPTQKLFF.

This clone showed up just once. J is TRBJ1-4 and V is TRBV11-1; D possibly corresponds to TRBD1 (6 bases). The CDR3 totals 14 residues. V was clipped by 8 bases and J by 7 bases, with 17 bases between them. The germline V gene encodes CDR1 SGHAT and CDR2 FQDESV (reference sequence). CDR3 DNA: TGTGCCAGCGCACCCGGACAGCCCGCTGAAAAACTGTTTTTT. Amino acid sequence: CASAPGQPAEKLFF.

The chain uses TRBV3-1 (or the pseudogene TRBV3-2) and TRBJ2-7; 9 nucleotides agree with TRBD1. CDR1 and CDR2 (germline): LGHDT, YNNKEL (reference sequence). Trimming at V came to 3 bases and at J to 1 base, leaving 7 bases not matched to a gene. The CDR3 is 16 amino acids. The CDR3 nucleotides read TGTGCCAGCAGCCAGGCCGGGACAGGGTATTCCTACGAGCAGTACTTC. This encodes CASSQAGTGYSYEQYF.